A selection of T cell receptor beta chains follows, all from one sample in a study of blood T cell repertoires in COVID-19. Here immunoSEQ multiplex PCR was the method, and the copy in TCRdb shows in-frame clones only, minus some. Here the sample spans over 30,000 clones, over 70% being singletons. Sequencing was carried out using peripheral blood. The origin of the receptors is an elderly man with active or convalescent COVID-19. Both conserved end residues are part of each CDR3. D genes are given only for firm matches. Rows may omit the clone size; those that give it use once, few, many or a size class.

d_gene: .; v_gene: TRBV19; abundance: few; j_gene: TRBJ1-3; CDR3aa: CASRPGQSTNTIYF; CDR3nt: TGTGCCAGTAGACCTGGACAGAGCACAAACACCATATATTTT
d_gene: TRBD1; v_gene: TRBV7-3; abundance: .; j_gene: TRBJ1-1; CDR3aa: CASSLQGANTEAFF; CDR3nt: TGTGCCAGCAGCCTTCAGGGGGCGAACACTGAAGCTTTCTTT
d_gene: TRBD1; v_gene: TRBV7-9; abundance: .; j_gene: TRBJ2-7; CDR3aa: CASSLRDRGFEQYF; CDR3nt: TGTGCCAGCAGCTTACGAGACAGGGGGTTCGAGCAGTACTTC
d_gene: .; v_gene: TRBV28; abundance: .; j_gene: TRBJ1-5; CDR3aa: CASSEVNQPQHF; CDR3nt: TGTGCCAGCAGTGAGGTAAATCAGCCCCAGCATTTT
d_gene: TRBD1; v_gene: TRBV5-6; abundance: .; j_gene: TRBJ2-5; CDR3aa: CASSPLGQGEETQYF; CDR3nt: TGTGCCAGCAGCCCATTAGGACAGGGGGAAGAGACCCAGTACTTC
d_gene: TRBD2; v_gene: TRBV6-1; abundance: .; j_gene: TRBJ2-1; CDR3aa: CASSDWAGGQNEQFF; CDR3nt: TGTGCCAGCAGTGATTGGGCGGGGGGTCAAAATGAGCAGTTCTTC
d_gene: .; v_gene: TRBV4-1; abundance: .; j_gene: TRBJ2-7; CDR3aa: CASSQGADTGRYEQYF; CDR3nt: TGCGCCAGCAGCCAAGGGGCTGACACCGGCCGCTACGAGCAGTACTTC
d_gene: TRBD1; v_gene: TRBV7-2; abundance: .; j_gene: TRBJ1-6; CDR3aa: CASSFSGTGVNSPLHF; CDR3nt: TGTGCCAGCAGCTTTTCCGGGACAGGGGTAAATTCACCCCTCCACTTT
d_gene: .; v_gene: TRBV11-2; abundance: .; j_gene: TRBJ2-3; CDR3aa: CASSNRRGGDTQYF; CDR3nt: TGTGCCAGCAGCAACCGTAGGGGGGGAGATACGCAGTATTTT
d_gene: .; v_gene: TRBV10-3; abundance: .; j_gene: TRBJ1-1; CDR3aa: CAISESKAGMNTEAFF; CDR3nt: TGTGCCATCAGTGAGTCGAAGGCAGGAATGAACACTGAAGCTTTCTTT
d_gene: .; v_gene: TRBV24-1; abundance: .; j_gene: TRBJ2-5; CDR3aa: CATSDPGLEAQYF; CDR3nt: TGTGCCACCAGTGATCCGGGACTGGAGGCCCAGTACTTC
d_gene: TRBD1; v_gene: TRBV11-3; abundance: .; j_gene: TRBJ1-3; CDR3aa: CASRGWTGSGNTIYF; CDR3nt: TGTGCCAGCAGGGGTTGGACAGGCTCTGGAAACACCATATATTTT
d_gene: .; v_gene: TRBV30; abundance: .; j_gene: TRBJ1-6; CDR3aa: CAWSAGGASSPLHF; CDR3nt: TGTGCCTGGAGTGCCGGGGGGGCATCTTCACCCCTCCACTTT
d_gene: .; v_gene: TRBV3-1/TRBV3-2; abundance: .; j_gene: TRBJ1-3; CDR3aa: CASSQDWGVLTGNTIYF; CDR3nt: TGTGCCAGCAGCCAAGATTGGGGGGTGTTGACTGGAAACACCATATATTTT
d_gene: TRBD2; v_gene: TRBV7-9; abundance: .; j_gene: TRBJ2-1; CDR3aa: CASSPRTRYGATHNEQFF; CDR3nt: TGTGCCAGCAGCCCCCGGACTAGGTATGGGGCCACACACAATGAGCAGTTCTTC
d_gene: TRBD1; v_gene: TRBV14; abundance: .; j_gene: TRBJ1-2; CDR3aa: CASSSRQGQGYTF; CDR3nt: TGTGCCAGCAGCTCCCGACAGGGCCAAGGCTACACCTTC
d_gene: TRBD1; v_gene: TRBV6-6; abundance: .; j_gene: TRBJ1-1; CDR3aa: CASTKENRGRETEAFF; CDR3nt: TGTGCCAGCACCAAAGAAAACAGGGGGAGAGAAACTGAAGCTTTCTTT
d_gene: TRBD2; v_gene: TRBV5-5; abundance: .; j_gene: TRBJ2-3; CDR3aa: CASSLAGTSGSAHTQYF; CDR3nt: TGTGCCAGCAGCTTGGCAGGGACTAGCGGGAGTGCACATACGCAGTATTTT
d_gene: TRBD1; v_gene: TRBV19; abundance: .; j_gene: TRBJ1-1; CDR3aa: CASSQGQDYMNTEAFF; CDR3nt: TGTGCCAGTAGCCAGGGACAGGATTACATGAACACTGAAGCTTTCTTT
d_gene: TRBD1; v_gene: TRBV7-6; abundance: .; j_gene: TRBJ2-1; CDR3aa: CASSLATGGAREQFF; CDR3nt: TGTGCCAGCAGCTTAGCCACAGGGGGCGCTCGGGAGCAGTTCTTC
d_gene: TRBD1; v_gene: TRBV7-9; abundance: .; j_gene: TRBJ2-3; CDR3aa: CASSPRTGSQRATQYF; CDR3nt: TGTGCCAGCAGCCCCCGGACAGGGAGTCAAAGGGCTACGCAGTATTTT
d_gene: TRBD2; v_gene: TRBV10-3; abundance: .; j_gene: TRBJ2-7; CDR3aa: CAISEGSGSNYEQYF; CDR3nt: TGTGCCATCAGTGAAGGTAGCGGGTCAAACTACGAGCAGTACTTC
d_gene: .; v_gene: TRBV10-3; abundance: .; j_gene: TRBJ1-5; CDR3aa: CAISESKSQPQHF; CDR3nt: TGTGCCATCAGTGAGTCGAAAAGCCAGCCCCAGCATTTT
d_gene: TRBD2; v_gene: TRBV7-2; abundance: .; j_gene: TRBJ2-3; CDR3aa: CASSLGGGKDTQYF; CDR3nt: TGTGCCAGCAGCTTAGGGGGGGGGAAAGATACGCAGTATTTT
d_gene: .; v_gene: TRBV2; abundance: .; j_gene: TRBJ1-2; CDR3aa: CASSVSTYGYTF; CDR3nt: TGTGCCAGCAGCGTCTCGACATATGGCTACACCTTC
d_gene: .; v_gene: TRBV19; abundance: .; j_gene: TRBJ1-2; CDR3aa: CASSQMRGAGFGYGYTF; CDR3nt: TGTGCCAGTAGTCAAATGCGGGGGGCTGGTTTTGGTTATGGCTACACCTTC
d_gene: .; v_gene: TRBV7-3; abundance: medium-sized; j_gene: TRBJ1-6; CDR3aa: CASSPQGNSPLHF; CDR3nt: TGTGCCAGCAGCCCTCAGGGGAATTCACCCCTCCACTTT
d_gene: .; v_gene: TRBV18; abundance: .; j_gene: TRBJ1-2; CDR3aa: CASSPNLGDNYGYTF; CDR3nt: TGTGCCAGCTCACCAAATCTCGGAGACAACTATGGCTACACCTTC
d_gene: .; v_gene: TRBV5-4; abundance: medium-sized; j_gene: TRBJ1-6; CDR3aa: CASSSQRVSSPLHF; CDR3nt: TGTGCCAGCAGCTCCCAGCGGGTCAGTTCACCCCTCCACTTT
d_gene: TRBD2; v_gene: TRBV9; abundance: .; j_gene: TRBJ2-5; CDR3aa: CASSVAGSGGTEQETQYF; CDR3nt: TGTGCCAGCAGCGTCGCCGGTAGCGGGGGCACCGAGCAAGAGACCCAGTACTTC
d_gene: TRBD2; v_gene: TRBV2; abundance: .; j_gene: TRBJ2-1; CDR3aa: CASNVLAGKNNEQFF; CDR3nt: TGTGCCAGCAATGTACTAGCGGGTAAAAACAATGAGCAGTTCTTC
d_gene: .; v_gene: TRBV4-3; abundance: .; j_gene: TRBJ2-3; CDR3aa: CASSLEPWGGIADTQYF; CDR3nt: TGCGCCAGCAGCCTAGAACCCTGGGGCGGGATAGCAGATACGCAGTATTTT
d_gene: .; v_gene: TRBV7-3; abundance: .; j_gene: TRBJ2-3; CDR3aa: CASSLSGQSTDTQYF; CDR3nt: TGTGCCAGCAGCTTAAGTGGACAGAGCACAGATACGCAGTATTTT
d_gene: TRBD1; v_gene: TRBV7-9; abundance: few; j_gene: TRBJ1-1; CDR3aa: CASSADRTFSNTEAFF; CDR3nt: TGTGCCAGCAGCGCGGACAGGACCTTCTCGAACACTGAAGCTTTCTTT
d_gene: TRBD2; v_gene: TRBV7-9; abundance: .; j_gene: TRBJ2-1; CDR3aa: CASRKLGGSDSNNEQFF; CDR3nt: TGTGCCAGCCGAAAATTGGGGGGGAGCGATTCTAACAATGAGCAGTTCTTC
d_gene: .; v_gene: TRBV27; abundance: .; j_gene: TRBJ2-1; CDR3aa: CASSLSYGSQHNEQFF; CDR3nt: TGTGCCAGCAGTTTATCGTACGGTTCACAGCACAATGAGCAGTTCTTC
d_gene: .; v_gene: TRBV19; abundance: .; j_gene: TRBJ1-2; CDR3aa: CASSLPGQPYGYTF; CDR3nt: TGTGCCAGTAGTCTTCCCGGACAGCCATATGGCTACACCTTC
d_gene: .; v_gene: TRBV30; abundance: once; j_gene: TRBJ1-3; CDR3aa: CAWSANVGAAGNTIYF; CDR3nt: TGTGCCTGGAGTGCCAATGTAGGTGCGGCTGGAAACACCATATATTTT
d_gene: .; v_gene: TRBV24-1; abundance: once; j_gene: TRBJ1-2; CDR3aa: CATAYDRRQNYGYTF; CDR3nt: TGTGCCACCGCCTATGACAGGCGCCAAAACTATGGCTACACCTTC
d_gene: TRBD1; v_gene: TRBV4-1; abundance: .; j_gene: TRBJ1-1; CDR3aa: CASSQETGGGGYTEAFF; CDR3nt: TGCGCCAGCAGCCAAGAGACAGGGGGCGGAGGGTACACTGAAGCTTTCTTT
d_gene: TRBD1; v_gene: TRBV9; abundance: .; j_gene: TRBJ1-4; CDR3aa: CASSVGQGNEKLFF; CDR3nt: TGTGCCAGCAGCGTAGGACAGGGAAACGAAAAACTGTTTTTT
d_gene: .; v_gene: TRBV7-2; abundance: .; j_gene: TRBJ1-2; CDR3aa: CASSLPLGNYGYTF; CDR3nt: TGTGCCAGCAGCCTACCTCTAGGAAACTATGGCTACACCTTC
d_gene: TRBD2; v_gene: TRBV2; abundance: few; j_gene: TRBJ2-2; CDR3aa: CASSYSGRVRTGELFF; CDR3nt: TGTGCCAGCAGTTATAGCGGGAGGGTGAGAACCGGGGAGCTGTTTTTT
d_gene: .; v_gene: TRBV6-5; abundance: .; j_gene: TRBJ1-1; CDR3aa: CASSPDRKNTEAFF; CDR3nt: TGTGCCAGCAGCCCGGACAGAAAGAACACTGAAGCTTTCTTT
d_gene: TRBD1; v_gene: TRBV19; abundance: few; j_gene: TRBJ1-2; CDR3aa: CASSQTGGVRGYTF; CDR3nt: TGTGCCAGTAGTCAGACAGGGGGAGTACGTGGCTACACCTTC
d_gene: .; v_gene: TRBV9; abundance: .; j_gene: TRBJ2-7; CDR3aa: CASSLGPGAGEQYF; CDR3nt: TGTGCCAGCAGCCTCGGTCCGGGAGCGGGCGAGCAGTACTTC
d_gene: .; v_gene: TRBV6-6; abundance: .; j_gene: TRBJ2-7; CDR3aa: CASSSMDRRDYEQYF; CDR3nt: TGTGCCAGCAGTTCTATGGACAGGCGGGACTACGAGCAGTACTTC
d_gene: TRBD2; v_gene: TRBV25-1; abundance: .; j_gene: TRBJ2-1; CDR3aa: CASRAGGIGEQFF; CDR3nt: TGTGCCAGCAGGGCGGGAGGTATTGGTGAGCAGTTCTTC
d_gene: .; v_gene: TRBV19; abundance: .; j_gene: TRBJ1-3; CDR3aa: CASSPGRENTIYF; CDR3nt: TGTGCCAGTAGTCCGGGGAGGGAGAACACCATATATTTT
d_gene: TRBD1; v_gene: TRBV29-1; abundance: .; j_gene: TRBJ2-5; CDR3aa: CSVELTGGGETQYF; CDR3nt: TGCAGCGTTGAACTTACAGGGGGTGGAGAGACCCAGTACTTC
d_gene: .; v_gene: TRBV18; abundance: .; j_gene: TRBJ1-1; CDR3aa: CASSPFPTGASTEAFF; CDR3nt: TGTGCCAGCTCACCTTTCCCGACAGGCGCGAGCACTGAAGCTTTCTTT
d_gene: TRBD2; v_gene: TRBV7-8; abundance: .; j_gene: TRBJ2-1; CDR3aa: CASRPDGGDYNEQFF; CDR3nt: TGTGCCAGCAGACCAGACGGGGGGGACTACAATGAGCAGTTCTTC